What follows are 6 T cell receptor beta chains derived from one specimen sequenced in a study of blood T cell repertoires in COVID-19 (dated by TCRdb to between 2020 and 2021). Libraries were constructed by the immunoSEQ multiplex PCR assay. TCRdb took over this immuneACCESS table, retaining in-frame rearrangements with V and J assigned. Such tables are incomplete; in checked studies, under half of the missing clones stem from an unresolved V gene, and the remainder is unexplained. The sample contains 100,000 to 140,000 clones, approximately 88% of them found a single time. In total, the top ten clones hold about 4% of the sample. Sequencing was done on a sample of peripheral blood. These receptors were obtained from a human donor in a cohort sampled during active COVID-19.

CDR3 bases: TGTGCCAGCAGTTCGGGGGCGACCGGGACAGTCATTAGCAATCAGCCCCAGCATTTT. Translation: CASSSGATGTVISNQPQHF. The chain uses TRBV28 and TRBJ1-5; TRBD1 aligns across 7 bases. Looked up from germline, CDR1 is MDHEN and CDR2 is SYDVKM. The CDR3 runs 19 residues. V lost 4 bases, J lost 0 bases, and 15 bases stayed unmatched.

The rearrangement links TRBV5-4 to TRBJ1-2; possibly TRBD1 for D (5 bases). The CDR3 is made up of 15 amino acids. Deletions cut 3 bases from V and 3 bases from J, with 15 bases between. CDR1 and CDR2 from the germline V gene are SGHNT and YYREEE (reference sequence). CDR3 coding DNA: TGTGCCAGCAGCTGGGGGGAGGGCTTGGACTATGGCTACACCTTC. Translating it yields CASSWGEGLDYGYTF.

This clone was observed once. V gene TRBV6-5 combines with J gene TRBJ1-2; possibly TRBD1 for D (6 bases). The CDR3 consists of 15 residues. Trimming shortened V by 0 bases and J by 3 bases, and 11 bases separated the two germline ends. Per germline, CDR1 MNHEY and CDR2 SVGAGI. Here the CDR3 reads CASSYSITGHYGYTF. In DNA form, the CDR3 reads TGTGCCAGCAGTTACTCAATTACAGGGCACTATGGCTACACCTTC.

This chain uses TRBV28 with TRBJ1-2; 9 bases align to TRBD1. This CDR3 is 15 amino acids long. Trimming cost V 6 bases and J 4 bases; bases outside gene matches: 9. The germline V gene encodes CDR1 MDHEN and CDR2 SYDVKM. As DNA, the CDR3 is TGTGCCAGCAGAAGGACCGGGGACAGGGTCTATGGCTACACCTTC. Protein: CASRRTGDRVYGYTF.

This clone showed up just once. The rearrangement joins TRBV6-5 to TRBJ1-2; no firm D call. The V and J ends lost 6 bases and 3 bases respectively, with 14 bases between them. The CDR3 runs to 14 residues. Germline lookup yields CDR1 MNHEY and CDR2 SVGAGI. The CDR3 sequence: CASSPRGGYYGYTF. The CDR3 coding sequence is TGTGCCAGCAGCCCAAGAGGAGGTTACTATGGCTACACCTTC.

The rearrangement uses TRBV6-2 or TRBV6-3 and TRBJ2-6, with D possibly being TRBD1 (6 bases). The CDR3 sequence is 20 residues long. The V gene lost 2 bases and the J gene lost 3 bases, with 23 bases spanning the gap. Germline V lookup: CDR1 MNHEY, CDR2 SVGEGT. The CDR3: CASSYPALGANRGGANVLTF. The CDR3 DNA is TGTGCCAGCAGTTACCCTGCATTGGGGGCGAATAGAGGTGGGGCCAACGTCCTGACTTTC.